The 11 T cell receptor beta chains below were found in one sample sequenced in a study of monozygotic twins with inflammatory bowel disease. TCRdb reprocessed the 5' RACE reads, with one entry per CDR3 protein and no DNA. The sample includes around 210,000 distinct CDR3 sequences. The sample was blood. These receptors were collected from a human donor with ulcerative colitis or Crohn's disease, or a healthy co-twin of an affected twin (not recorded which).

The genes are TRBV30 and TRBJ1-4. This CDR3 comprises 14 residues. Germline-derived CDR1 and CDR2 are GTSNPN and SVGIG (reference sequence). The CDR3 here is CAQGPGLPGEKLFF.

The rearrangement joins TRBV7-8 to TRBJ1-1. The CDR3 covers 13 residues. Germline V gene sequence: CDR1 SGHVS, CDR2 FQNEAQ. The CDR3 here is CASTPAGGTEAFF.

The chain uses TRBV18 and TRBJ2-7; TCRdb's assignment of TRBD1 cannot be checked, as there is no DNA. Germline assignment: CDR1 KGHSH and CDR2 LQKENI. This CDR3 has 15 residues. CDR3 protein: CASAWAGRGTNEQYF.

The chain has TRBV10-3 and TRBJ2-7; TCRdb designates TRBD1, a call that cannot be tested without DNA. Germline lookup yields CDR1 ENHRY and CDR2 SYGVKD. This CDR3 comprises 13 residues. CDR3: CAISMGTAYEQYF.

The genes are TRBV6-2 or TRBV6-3 and TRBJ1-1. Germline CDR1 and CDR2: MNHEY and SVGEGT. The length of the CDR3 is 15 residues. The CDR3 loop is CASSYSGFGNTEAFF.

The rearrangement links TRBV6-1 to TRBJ1-1; TCRdb's D call, TRBD1, is unchecked because there is no DNA. The CDR3 covers 14 residues. Germline V lookup: CDR1 MNHNS, CDR2 SASEGT. CDR3 sequence: CASRLGRLNTEAFF.

The chain employs TRBV29-1 and TRBJ1-4; the D call from TCRdb, TRBD1, cannot be confirmed without DNA. The CDR3 runs 15 residues. Germline CDR1 reads SQVTM; CDR2 reads ANQGSEA. This CDR3 reads CSVPGQGPTNEKLFF.

The rearrangement links TRBV6-1 to TRBJ2-1; no DNA is available, so the TRBD1 call from TCRdb remains unchecked. CDR1 and CDR2 from the germline V gene are MNHNS and SASEGT. The CDR3 has 15 amino acids. This CDR3 reads CASRSQGGTFDEQFF.

The chain joins TRBV15 to TRBJ2-7; the TCRdb D gene call, TRBD1, has no DNA to confirm it. Germline values: CDR1 LNHNV, CDR2 YYDKDF (reference sequence). The length of the CDR3 is 13 residues. The CDR3 is CATTKWGSYEQYF.

The chain has TRBV27 and TRBJ2-7; with no DNA, the TCRdb D assignment of TRBD2 cannot be verified. CDR1 is MNHEY and CDR2 is SMNVEV in the germline V gene (reference sequence). This CDR3 is 12 amino acids long. Here the CDR3 reads CASSPPEGEQYF.

This chain joins TRBV7-2 and TRBJ2-5; TCRdb's D call, TRBD1, is unchecked because there is no DNA. The CDR3 consists of 14 residues. CDR1 is SGHTA and CDR2 is FQGNSA in the germline V gene. The CDR3 loop reads CASSLGGGSETQYF.